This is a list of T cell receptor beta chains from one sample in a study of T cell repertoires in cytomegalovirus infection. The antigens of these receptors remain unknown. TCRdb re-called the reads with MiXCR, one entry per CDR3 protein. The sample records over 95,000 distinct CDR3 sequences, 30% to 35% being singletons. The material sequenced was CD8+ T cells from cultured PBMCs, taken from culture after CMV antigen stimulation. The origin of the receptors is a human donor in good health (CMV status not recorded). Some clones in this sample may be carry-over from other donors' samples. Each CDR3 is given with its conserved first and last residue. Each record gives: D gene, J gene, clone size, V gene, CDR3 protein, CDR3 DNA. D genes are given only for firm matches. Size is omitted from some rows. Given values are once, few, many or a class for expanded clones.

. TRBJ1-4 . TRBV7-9 CASSPIDFGVREKLFF TGTGCCAGCAGCCCGATTGATTTTGGGGTACGAGAAAAACTGTTTTTT
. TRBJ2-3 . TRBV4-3 CASSRTSGVSADTQYF TGCGCCAGCAGCCGCACCTCCGGGGTTAGCGCAGATACGCAGTATTTT
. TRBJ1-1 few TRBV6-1 CASSADGGLGTEAFF TGTGCCAGCAGTGCCGACGGGGGGCTGGGCACTGAAGCTTTCTTT
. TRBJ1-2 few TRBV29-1 CSVEDGSSYGYTF TGCAGCGTTGAAGATGGATCCTCCTATGGCTACACCTTC
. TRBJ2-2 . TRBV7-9 CASSSSLANTGELFF TGTGCCAGCAGCTCATCCCTCGCGAACACCGGGGAGCTGTTTTTT
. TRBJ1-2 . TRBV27 CASSLYSTGIYGYTF TGTGCCAGCAGCCTATATTCTACAGGAATCTATGGCTACACCTTC
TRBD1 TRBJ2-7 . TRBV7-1 CASSTRDREVKYEQYF TGTGCCAGCAGCACCCGGGACAGGGAGGTAAAGTACGAGCAGTACTTC
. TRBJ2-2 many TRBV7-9 CASSPHAGGYTGELFF TGTGCCAGCAGCCCACACGCCGGAGGGTACACCGGGGAGCTGTTTTTT
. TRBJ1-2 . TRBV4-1 CASSPERGDNYGYTF TGCGCCAGCAGCCCAGAAAGGGGGGATAACTATGGCTACACCTTC
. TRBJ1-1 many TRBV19 CASSIWLGRNTEAFF TGTGCCAGTAGTATATGGCTGGGGAGGAACACTGAAGCTTTCTTT
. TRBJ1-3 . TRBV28 CASSGRTSGNTIYF TGTGCCAGCAGTGGAAGGACCTCTGGAAACACCATATATTTT
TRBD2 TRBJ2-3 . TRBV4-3 CASSQDWLAGETDTQYF TGCGCCAGCAGCCAAGATTGGCTAGCGGGGGAGACAGATACGCAGTATTTT
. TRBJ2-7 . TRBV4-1 CASSQLPGAYEQYF TGCGCCAGCAGCCAATTGCCAGGGGCCTACGAGCAGTACTTC
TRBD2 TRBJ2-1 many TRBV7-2 CASSLWSGDSYNEQFF TGTGCCAGCAGCTTATGGAGCGGGGACTCCTACAATGAGCAGTTCTTC
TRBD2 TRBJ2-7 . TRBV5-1 CASSLVGGGSSYEQYF TGCGCCAGCAGCTTGGTTGGCGGGGGGTCCTCCTACGAGCAGTACTTC
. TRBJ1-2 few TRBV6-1 CASTRVFYYGYTF TGTGCCAGCACCAGGGTTTTTTACTATGGCTACACCTTC
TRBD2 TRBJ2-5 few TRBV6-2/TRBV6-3 CASSTRTTTSGLHGTQYF TGTGCCAGCAGTACACGAACTACGACTAGCGGACTCCATGGGACCCAGTACTTC
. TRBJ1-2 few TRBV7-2 CASTPSGRYGYTF TGTGCCAGCACCCCATCAGGCCGCTATGGCTACACCTTC
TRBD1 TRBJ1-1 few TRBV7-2 CASSLALTGGTEAFF TGTGCCAGCAGCTTAGCGCTCACAGGGGGCACTGAAGCTTTCTTT
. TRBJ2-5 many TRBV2 CASSDFPGQETQYF TGTGCCAGCAGTGACTTTCCGGGGCAGGAGACCCAGTACTTC
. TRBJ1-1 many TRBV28 CASSLEGGGSMNTEAFF TGTGCCAGCAGTTTAGAAGGGGGTGGGTCCATGAACACTGAAGCTTTCTTT
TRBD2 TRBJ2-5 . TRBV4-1 CASSQEWRGEETQYF TGCGCCAGCAGCCAAGAATGGCGGGGGGAAGAGACCCAGTACTTC
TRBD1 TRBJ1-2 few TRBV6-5 CASRDRADINYGYTF TGTGCCAGCAGGGACAGGGCAGATATTAACTATGGCTACACCTTC
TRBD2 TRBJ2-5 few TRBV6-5 CASSPGGAQETQYF TGTGCCAGCAGCCCCGGGGGGGCACAAGAGACCCAGTACTTC
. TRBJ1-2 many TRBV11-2 CASSLTRDRYTF TGTGCCAGCAGCTTAACCAGGGATCGCTACACCTTC
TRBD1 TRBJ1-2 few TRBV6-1 CASSAGQGITEDFSDGYTF TGTGCCAGCAGTGCTGGACAGGGGATTACCGAAGATTTTAGCGATGGCTACACCTTC
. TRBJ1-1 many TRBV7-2 CASSLGGEAFF TGTGCCAGCAGTTTGGGAGGTGAAGCTTTCTTT
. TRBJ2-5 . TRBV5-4 CASSLTRSETQYF TGTGCCAGCAGCTTAACTCGTTCGGAGACCCAGTACTTC
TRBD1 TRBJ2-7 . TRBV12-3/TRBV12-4 CASSSPGTGTDEQYF TGTGCCAGCAGTTCACCCGGGACAGGGACGGACGAGCAGTACTTC
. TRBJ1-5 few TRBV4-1 CASGSTSNQPQHF TGTGCCAGCGGCAGCACTAGCAATCAGCCCCAGCATTTT
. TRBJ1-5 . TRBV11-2 CASSKGYSYSNQPQHF TGTGCCAGCAGCAAAGGATACAGTTATAGCAATCAGCCCCAGCATTTT
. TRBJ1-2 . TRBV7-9 CASSSDRWRGYTF TGTGCCAGCAGCTCCGACAGGTGGCGAGGCTACACCTTC
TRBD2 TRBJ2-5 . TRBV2 CATHSGGIQETQYF TGTGCCACCCACAGCGGGGGGATACAAGAGACCCAGTACTTC
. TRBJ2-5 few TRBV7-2 CASSAYIRAPGHQETQYF TGTGCCAGCAGCGCTTACATCCGGGCCCCGGGACACCAAGAGACCCAGTACTTC
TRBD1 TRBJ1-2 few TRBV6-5 CASSLRGTGVVKGPQDYGYTF TGTGCCAGCAGCCTCCGAGGGACAGGGGTGGTTAAGGGGCCACAGGACTATGGCTACACCTTC
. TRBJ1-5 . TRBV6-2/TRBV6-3 CASSQGWQPQHF TGTGCCAGCAGTCAGGGATGGCAGCCCCAGCATTTT
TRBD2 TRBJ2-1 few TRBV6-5 CASSYSTTSGPINEQFF TGTGCCAGCAGTTACTCGACTACTAGCGGGCCTATCAATGAGCAGTTCTTC
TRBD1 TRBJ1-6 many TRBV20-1 CSARTGGENSPLHF TGCAGTGCTCGGACAGGAGGGGAAAATTCACCCCTCCACTTT
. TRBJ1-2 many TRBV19 CASSFRTAYGYTF TGTGCCAGTAGTTTCAGGACAGCCTATGGCTACACCTTC
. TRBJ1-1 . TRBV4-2 CASSQEPLTEAFF TGTGCCAGCAGCCAAGAGCCTCTCACTGAAGCTTTCTTT
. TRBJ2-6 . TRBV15 CATSGGISGANVLTF TGTGCCACCAGCGGGGGAATCTCTGGGGCCAACGTCCTGACTTTC
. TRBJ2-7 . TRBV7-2 CASSRNSGTAQYF TGTGCCAGCAGCCGCAATTCCGGGACGGCGCAGTACTTC
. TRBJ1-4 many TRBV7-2 CASSLEGRVDEKLFF TGTGCCAGCAGCTTAGAAGGGCGTGTGGATGAAAAACTGTTTTTT